This T cell receptor (beta chain) was observed in a study of blood T cell repertoires in COVID-19. Cohorts were based on clinical histories the participants reported. Clones were sequenced by immunoSEQ multiplex PCR, and TCRdb holds only the in-frame ones, with some missing. The top ten hold roughly 18% of the sample, which has more than 300,000 clones, roughly 90% seen once. Germline assignment: CDR1 SGHDN and CDR2 FVKESK. Trimming removed 0 bases at V and 11 bases at J, with 9 bases between. This CDR3 is built from 12 residues. The chain has TRBV14 and TRBJ2-3; the D gene is possibly TRBD1 (5 bases). The TCR comes from a woman aged 25 to 39 who had recovered from COVID-19. The sequenced sample consisted of PBMCs or T cells enriched from blood (not recorded which). Here the CDR3 reads CASSQDRVRQYF. The CDR3 DNA reads TGTGCCAGCAGCCAAGACAGGGTCAGGCAGTATTTT.